Presented here are 8 T cell receptor beta chains from one specimen sequenced in a study of blood T cell repertoires in COVID-19. TCRdb's copy holds only in-frame clones and misses some; the assay was immunoSEQ multiplex PCR. Altogether 300,000 or so clones are present, 70% to 90% being singletons, with the ten largest covering 3% to 4.5%. Sample: peripheral blood. The receptors were sampled from a woman in her thirties or forties with acute or convalescent COVID-19.

The rearrangement uses TRBV10-3 and TRBJ1-1, with TRBD1 matching 7 bases. CDR3 size: 13 residues. V lost 9 bases and J lost 5; bases outside the gene matches: 9. Germline V CDR1 and CDR2: ENHRY, SYGVKD. The CDR3 nucleotides read TGTGCCATTAGGTCAGGGGGACAGACTGAAGCTTTCTTT. It codes for CAIRSGGQTEAFF.

This clone was detected once. The rearrangement uses TRBV5-4 and TRBJ2-5; D not certain. Germline CDR1 is SGHNT and CDR2 is YYREEE (reference sequence). The CDR3 spans 15 residues. Deletions cut 4 bases from V and 4 bases from J, with 17 bases between. CDR3 region: CASSGTGSPGETQYF. The CDR3 nucleotides read TGTGCCAGCAGCGGTACCGGGTCCCCCGGAGAGACCCAGTACTTC.

The rearrangement links TRBV23-1 to TRBJ2-7; no reliable D call. TRBV23-1 is labeled an ORF, and its function is uncertain. This CDR3 region has 15 residues. V was trimmed by 4 bases and J by 3 bases, leaving 16 bases between them. As DNA, the CDR3 is TGCGCCAGCAGTCCCTGTACCAAGCCTTACTACGAGCAGTACGTC. Translation: CASSPCTKPYYEQYV.

This chain uses TRBV6-5 with TRBJ1-5, with 8 bases matching TRBD1. This CDR3 spans 14 amino acids. V shed 2 bases, J shed 6 bases, and the junction held 3 bases outside the gene matches. From germline, CDR1 is MNHEY and CDR2 SVGAGI. CDR3 coding DNA: TGTGCCAGCAGTTACCGGACAGGGACTCAGCCCCAGCATTTT. Encoded protein: CASSYRTGTQPQHF.

This rearrangement joins TRBV11-2 to TRBJ1-5; 7 bases fit TRBD1. The V gene's germline CDR1 is SGHAT and CDR2 FQNNGV. Trimming removed 1 base from V and 2 bases from J; junction bases left unmatched: 2. This CDR3 contains 15 residues. The CDR3 DNA follows: TGTGCCAGCAGCTTAGGACAGGGAGGCAATCAGCCCCAGCATTTT. Its translation is CASSLGQGGNQPQHF.

This chain uses TRBV9 with TRBJ2-3; the match to TRBD2 covers 8 bases. Losses at the gene ends were 0 bases for V and 8 bases for J; bases not matched to a gene: 5. Looked up from germline, CDR1 is SGDLS and CDR2 is YYNGEE. The CDR3 extends over 14 amino acids. CDR3 loop: CASSVATGGATQYF. CDR3 in DNA: TGTGCCAGCAGCGTAGCTACGGGGGGGGCTACGCAGTATTTT.

This chain connects TRBV6-6 to TRBJ1-5; D possibly corresponds to TRBD1 (6 bases). The CDR3 totals 15 residues. V lost 7 bases to trimming and J lost 5 bases, with 18 bases between them. Germline V gene lookup returns CDR1 MNHNY and CDR2 SVGAGI (reference sequence). The CDR3 sequence: CASTLLGGLDQPQHF. The CDR3, as DNA: TGTGCCAGCACCCTCCTCGGGGGGCTGGATCAGCCCCAGCATTTT.

CDR3 DNA: TGCAGCGTTGCTGGGGGAGGACAGGGTAATGTGTATGGCTACACCTTC. It codes for CSVAGGGQGNVYGYTF. The chain has TRBV29-1 and TRBJ1-2; 8 bases fit TRBD1. Trimming cost V 4 bases and J 5 bases; bases outside gene matches: 15. CDR3 length equals 16 residues. Germline values: CDR1 SQVTM, CDR2 ANQGSEA.